These 12 T cell receptor beta chains came from one sample sequenced in a study of shared clonotypes between healthy human individuals. Some clones are missing from TCRdb's copy, which holds only in-frame ones; the method was immunoSEQ multiplex PCR. In the table there are about 1.1 million clones, around three quarters of which are singletons. Sequencing input: memory CD4+ T cells from PBMCs. Subset here: CD45RA-negative fraction. The source of these receptors is a young man in good health. Some clones in this sample may be carry-over from other donors' samples.

In its sample, this clone was seen a few times. Other DNA sequences within the sample encode an identical CDR3. The CDR3 nucleotides read TGCGCCAGCAGCTTGATGGCAACCGGGGGTACTGAAGCTTTCTTT. It encodes CASSLMATGGTEAFF. This chain joins TRBV5-1 and TRBJ1-1, with a possible D match to TRBD1 (5 bases). Germline V lookup: CDR1 SGHRS, CDR2 YFSETQ. V lost 1 base and J lost 5, with 15 bases in between. The length of the CDR3 is 15 residues.

V is TRBV5-1 and J is TRBJ2-5; D gene unclear. The CDR3 covers 15 residues. Germline V gene lookup returns CDR1 SGHRS and CDR2 YFSETQ. V shed 1 base and J shed 1 base, with 11 bases lying between them. CDR3 sequence: CASSLNRPAQETQYF. The CDR3 region has the DNA TGCGCCAGCAGCTTGAACCGACCAGCCCAAGAGACCCAGTACTTC.

This chain links TRBV18 with TRBJ2-1, with 9 bases identical to TRBD1. The CDR3 has 17 residues. Germline V gene sequence: CDR1 KGHSH, CDR2 LQKENI. After removal of 2 bases from V and 4 bases from J, the junction contained 9 bases not matched to a gene. Written as DNA, the CDR3 is TGTGCCAGCTCACCAGTCGGGGGGACAGGGTCGTACAATGAGCAGTTCTTC. This encodes CASSPVGGTGSYNEQFF.

The chain recombines TRBV7-6 with TRBJ2-3; TRBD2 matches 14 bases. Germline values: CDR1 SGHVS, CDR2 FNYEAQ. With V trimmed by 6 bases and J by 4 bases, 9 bases remained unmatched. The CDR3 totals 17 residues. The CDR3 coding sequence is TGTGCCAGCAGTCATAGACTAGCGGGAGGGCCCGCAGATACGCAGTATTTT. Translated, it gives CASSHRLAGGPADTQYF.

The rearrangement joins TRBV30 to TRBJ2-3; the match to TRBD2 covers 14 bases. Trimming took 5 bases from V and 5 from J; bases not matched to a gene: 12. The CDR3 runs to 17 residues. Germline values: CDR1 GTSNPN, CDR2 SVGIG (reference sequence). The CDR3 DNA reads TGTGCCTGGGACCGCTCCGGGGGACTAGCGGGAGTAGATACGCAGTATTTT. Residues: CAWDRSGGLAGVDTQYF.

The chain carries TRBV11-3 and TRBJ2-1; possible D gene TRBD1, 6 bases. V lost 1 base, J lost 0 bases, and 10 bases lay in between. The CDR3 runs to 16 residues. CDR1 SGHNT and CDR2 YENEEA come from the germline V gene. The CDR3 sequence: CASSLGTGSSYNEQFF. CDR3 DNA: TGTGCCAGCAGCTTAGGAACAGGGAGCTCCTACAATGAGCAGTTCTTC.

The chain links TRBV2 to TRBJ2-7, with a weak D call TRBD1 (6 bases). This CDR3 comprises 13 residues. V gave up 6 bases and J gave up 5 bases, with 14 bases separating them. The germline V gene encodes CDR1 SNHLY and CDR2 FYNNEI. The CDR3 DNA sequence: TGTGCCAGCAGCCAACAGGGTTCGGACGAGCAGTACTTC. Residues: CASSQQGSDEQYF.

In the case of this clone: At the DNA level, this CDR3 is encoded by other sequences in the same sample as well. This rearrangement joins TRBV28 to TRBJ2-5; D remains ambiguous. Between the trimmed V and J ends, which lost 2 bases and 2 bases, there was a span of 9 bases. This CDR3 is 14 amino acids long. Per germline, CDR1 MDHEN and CDR2 SYDVKM. The CDR3 sequence: CASSLGGNQETQYF. The DNA for the CDR3 is TGTGCCAGCAGTTTAGGTGGAAATCAAGAGACCCAGTACTTC.

Concerning this clone: Additional DNA sequences in this sample encode the identical CDR3. The V and J genes are TRBV7-9 and TRBJ2-7; the D gene is possibly TRBD1 (7 bases). The CDR3 spans 14 residues. Trimming removed 5 bases at V and 1 base at J, with 12 bases between. Germline CDR1 and CDR2: SEHNR and FQNEAQ (reference sequence). CDR3 residues: CASSLRDSSYEQYF. CDR3 bases: TGTGCCAGCAGCCTGCGGGACAGTTCCTACGAGCAGTACTTC.

The chain links TRBV6-5 to TRBJ2-5, with D possibly TRBD1 on 6 matching bases. Trimming shortened V by 5 bases and J by 4 bases, and 14 bases separated the two germline ends. Germline loops: CDR1 MNHEY, CDR2 SVGAGI. The CDR3 has 14 residues. CDR3 sequence reads: CASSADTGRETQYF. In DNA, the CDR3 is TGTGCCAGCAGTGCAGATACAGGGCGAGAGACCCAGTACTTC.

V is TRBV11-2 and J is TRBJ2-5; D uncertain. The V and J ends lost 8 bases and 0 bases respectively, with 10 bases between them. The CDR3 is 13 residues long. Germline CDR1 SGHAT, CDR2 FQNNGV. DNA for the CDR3: TGTGCCAGCCAGCTTAGGTACCAAGAGACCCAGTACTTC. Translation gives CASQLRYQETQYF.

The V call is TRBV6-5, the J call TRBJ1-1, with TRBD1 identical over 7 bases. Germline-derived CDR1 and CDR2 are MNHEY and SVGAGI. This CDR3 contains 13 residues. The V and J ends lost 4 bases and 5 bases, in that order; junction bases with no gene match: 4. CDR3 coding DNA: TGTGCCAGCAGTTTAGACAGGGTTACTGAAGCTTTCTTT. This codes for CASSLDRVTEAFF.